This T cell receptor beta chain was sequenced in a study of long-term antiretroviral therapy in people with HIV. Regarding the study as a whole: Pre-ART clonal expansions dominated every time point's repertoire.

With 4 bases clipped from V and 8 bases from J, the junction kept 8 bases outside the gene matches. CDR3 length: 15 amino acids. Germline lookup yields CDR1 MNHNS and CDR2 SASEGT. Researchers report immunoSEQ v3.0 was run at survey level. The data were produced by immunoSEQ multiplex PCR, yet TCRdb's version contains in-frame clones alone and is incomplete. The top ten hold 4.5% to 6% of the sample, which has about 39,000 clones, around 83% seen once. Before they underwent DNA extraction, samples held about 1-11 million cryopreserved PBMC. To note about this clone: The antigen is not known.

This receptor was identified in a woman aged 45 to 65 with HIV. This sequence joins TRBV6-1 and TRBJ2-2; 9 nucleotides line up with TRBD2. The sequencing used unsorted PBMCs, collected 3.1 years after starting antiretroviral therapy. In DNA, the CDR3 is TGTGCCAGCAGTGGAAGCGGACTAGCGTTTGGGGAGCTGTTTTTT. Protein: CASSGSGLAFGELFF.